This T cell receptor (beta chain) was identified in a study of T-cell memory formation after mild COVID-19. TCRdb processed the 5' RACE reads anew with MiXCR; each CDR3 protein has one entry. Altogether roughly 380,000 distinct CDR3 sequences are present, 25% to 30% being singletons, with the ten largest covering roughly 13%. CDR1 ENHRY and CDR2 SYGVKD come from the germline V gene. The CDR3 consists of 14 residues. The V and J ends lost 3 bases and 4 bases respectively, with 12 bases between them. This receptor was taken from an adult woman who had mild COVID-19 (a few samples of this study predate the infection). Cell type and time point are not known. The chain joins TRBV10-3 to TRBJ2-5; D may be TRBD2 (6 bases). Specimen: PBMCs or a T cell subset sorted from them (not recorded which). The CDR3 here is CAISDGSGGETQYF. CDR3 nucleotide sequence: TGTGCCATCAGTGACGGGAGTGGTGGAGAGACCCAGTACTTC.